Listed here are 25 T cell receptor beta chains from one sample, sequenced in a study of T-cell memory formation after mild COVID-19. TCRdb re-called the 5' RACE reads through MiXCR, storing one row per CDR3 protein. The data show over 350,000 distinct CDR3 sequences, more than 20% seen once. The sample was PBMCs or a T cell subset sorted from them (not recorded which). The source of these receptors is an adult woman who had mild COVID-19 (a few samples of this study predate the infection). Cell type and time point are not known.

CDR3 loop: CASSLTAAGEQETQYF. DNA for the CDR3: TGTGCCAGCAGCTTAACGGCGGCGGGAGAACAAGAGACCCAGTACTTC. V usage is TRBV7-9 and J usage is TRBJ2-5; TRBD2 agrees at 7 bases. The germline V gene has CDR1 SEHNR and CDR2 FQNEAQ (reference sequence). The V and J ends lost 2 bases and 2 bases, in that order; junction bases with no gene match: 8. The CDR3 covers 16 residues.

The gene calls are TRBV18 and TRBJ2-5; 11 bases agree with TRBD2. Unmatched junction bases numbered 9, after V lost 4 bases and J lost 5 bases. Germline-derived CDR1 and CDR2 are KGHSH and LQKENI. This CDR3 region has 16 residues. CDR3 sequence: CASSLETSGVWETQYF. The CDR3 DNA reads TGTGCCAGCTCACTGGAGACTAGCGGGGTTTGGGAGACCCAGTACTTC. The full variable domain, with the rest looked up from reference TRBV18 and TRBJ2-5, is NAGVMQNPRHLVRRRGQEARLRCSPMKGHSHVYWYRQLPEEGLKFMVYLQKENIIDESGMPKERFSAEFPKEGPSILRIQQVVRGDSAAYFCASSLETSGVWETQYFGPGTRLLVL.

V usage is TRBV5-4 and J usage is TRBJ1-2, with no clear D. Trimming took off 3 bases at V and 5 bases at J, with 8 bases between the two ends. The CDR3 extends over 12 amino acids. Germline loops: CDR1 SGHNT, CDR2 YYREEE (reference sequence). CDR3 sequence: CASSSTEYGYTF. In nucleotides, the CDR3 is TGTGCCAGCAGCTCGACCGAGTATGGCTACACCTTC.

The chain employs TRBV6-5 and TRBJ2-5; D unclear. This CDR3 has 15 residues. Germline CDR1 reads MNHEY; CDR2 reads SVGAGI. The germline V and J ends were trimmed by 0 bases and 2 bases, with 10 bases remaining between them. The DNA of the CDR3 is TGTGCCAGCAGTTACTCTCGGCCGGAGCAAGAGACCCAGTACTTC. It codes for CASSYSRPEQETQYF.

The chain links TRBV29-1 to TRBJ2-3, with D possibly matching TRBD1 (10 bases). This CDR3 has 18 amino acids. Trimming removed 7 bases from V and 1 base from J, with 27 bases in between. CDR1 is SQVTM, CDR2 ANQGSEA, per germline. CDR3 in DNA: TGCAGCGCCAGCGGGGGGACAAGGACAGGGGGTCGCACAGATACGCAGTATTTT. It codes for CSASGGTRTGGRTDTQYF.

The chain combines TRBV12-3 or TRBV12-4 with TRBJ1-2, with D hard to call. CDR3 length: 13 amino acids. V lost 6 bases and J lost 4, with 12 bases in between. CDR3 residues: CASSTGWSYGYTF. The CDR3 region has the DNA TGTGCCAGCAGCACGGGATGGAGCTATGGCTACACCTTC.

This clonotype has just one count. The genes are TRBV6-5 and TRBJ1-1; no definite D call. Trimming took 2 bases from V and 4 from J, leaving 8 bases between them. The CDR3 contains 13 residues. The germline gives CDR1 MNHEY, CDR2 SVGAGI. The CDR3 loop is CASSYEEITEAFF. The CDR3 DNA follows: TGTGCCAGCAGTTACGAGGAGATCACTGAAGCTTTCTTT.

The chain couples TRBV6-2 or TRBV6-3 to TRBJ2-3, with unresolved D. This CDR3 is 14 amino acids long. Germline V lookup: CDR1 MNHEY, CDR2 SVGEGT. V was shortened by 7 bases and J by 4 bases, with 15 bases between the two germline ends. CDR3 bases: TGTGCCAGCACCCGAGTTGGGTCGGCAGATACGCAGTATTTT. Translation gives CASTRVGSADTQYF.

The chain combines TRBV14 with TRBJ2-7, with 8 bases lining up with TRBD1. The V and J ends lost 1 base and 2 bases, in that order; junction bases with no gene match: 7. The CDR3 is 16 amino acids. Germline CDR1 and CDR2: SGHDN and FVKESK. This CDR3 reads CASSQVNRDRPYEQYF. The CDR3, as DNA: TGTGCCAGCAGCCAAGTAAACCGGGACAGGCCCTACGAGCAGTACTTC.

This clonotype was picked up a small number of times. The chain carries TRBV23-1 and TRBJ2-1; TRBD2 is a possible D gene (6 bases). TRBV23-1 is an ORF, and what it does is uncertain. Trimming left V 2 bases short and J 7 bases short, with 15 bases between. The CDR3 is 15 residues long. The CDR3 nucleotides are TGCGCCAGCAGTCAACGTAGCGGCAGGTGGAATGAGCAGTTCTTC. Protein sequence: CASSQRSGRWNEQFF.

This clonotype has just a few counts. The chain uses TRBV10-2 and TRBJ1-1; tentatively, D is TRBD1 (6 bases). Trimming stripped 7 bases from V and 4 bases from J, with 7 bases between. The CDR3 loop spans 11 amino acids. Germline V gives CDR1 WSHSY, CDR2 SAAADI. In nucleotides, the CDR3 is TGCGCCAGCATGGACAGCACTGAAGCTTTCTTT. Amino acid sequence: CASMDSTEAFF.

The V call is TRBV5-1, the J call TRBJ1-1, with D possibly matching TRBD1 (5 bases). Germline V gives CDR1 SGHRS, CDR2 YFSETQ. The V end was cut by 4 bases, the J end by 4 bases, with 17 bases between. The CDR3 has 15 residues. For the CDR3, the DNA is TGCGCCAGCAGCCCGGCGGGGGGAACCCCCACTGAAGCTTTCTTT. As protein: CASSPAGGTPTEAFF. The full variable domain, with the rest looked up from reference TRBV5-1 and TRBJ1-1, is KAGVTQTPRYLIKTRGQQVTLSCSPISGHRSVSWYQQTPGQGLQFLFEYFSETQRNKGNFPGRFSGRQFSNSRSEMNVSTLELGDSALYLCASSPAGGTPTEAFFGQGTRLTVV.

This clonotype was counted between two and nine times. The chain combines TRBV20-1 with TRBJ2-2; D uncertain. In germline, CDR1 is DFQATT, CDR2 SNEGSKA (reference sequence). Trimming cost V 6 bases and J 5 bases, with 16 bases left between them. The CDR3 runs to 14 residues. The CDR3 DNA reads TGCAGTGCCAAAGTTAGTTCGTCTACCGGGGAGCTGTTTTTT. Amino acids: CSAKVSSSTGELFF.

Regarding this clonotype: A junction end diverges from the germline sequence, so it may reflect a read error. This chain connects TRBV6-2 or TRBV6-3 to TRBJ1-5; the D is unclear. Germline assignment: CDR1 MNHEY and CDR2 SVGEGT. The CDR3 is 12 amino acids. Here the CDR3 reads CASRPPRQPQHF. In DNA, the CDR3 is TGTGCAAGCAGACCTCCCCGACAGCCCCAGCATTTT.

This clonotype was picked up many times. V gene TRBV4-3 combines with J gene TRBJ2-3; 7 nucleotides line up with TRBD1. Trimming took 4 bases from V and 1 from J; bases not matched to a gene: 11. CDR1 and CDR2 (germline): LGHNA, YSLEER. This CDR3 region has 17 residues. The CDR3 DNA sequence: TGCGCCAGCAGCCCGTCTAAACTAGGGGGCCGCACAGATACGCAGTATTTT. It codes for CASSPSKLGGRTDTQYF.

The J gene is TRBJ1-3, the V gene TRBV6-6; D call uncertain. Germline V lookup: CDR1 MNHNY, CDR2 SVGAGI (reference sequence). V gave up 0 bases and J gave up 1 base, with 7 bases separating them. The CDR3 contains 15 residues. CDR3 sequence reads: CASSYSFYSGNTIYF. The CDR3 DNA reads as TGTGCCAGCAGTTACTCGTTCTATTCTGGAAACACCATATATTTT.

The chain is built from TRBV30 and TRBJ2-5, with D tentatively TRBD1 or TRBD2 (5 bases each). Trimming cost V 5 bases and J 4 bases, with 8 bases left between them. CDR1 is GTSNPN and CDR2 is SVGIG in the germline V gene (reference sequence). This CDR3 is 11 amino acids long. In DNA, the CDR3 is TGTGCCTGGGAGAGGGGAGAGACCCAGTACTTC. The encoded protein is CAWERGETQYF.

This clonotype was counted a single time. V and J are TRBV3-1 and TRBJ2-7, with 7 nucleotides matching TRBD2. Trimming took 7 bases from V and 2 from J; bases not matched to a gene: 11. The germline gives CDR1 LGHDT, CDR2 YNNKEL (reference sequence). The CDR3 loop spans 15 amino acids. CDR3 sequence: CASTAGSGRAYEQYF. The DNA of the CDR3 is TGTGCCAGCACCGCAGGTAGTGGGAGGGCCTACGAGCAGTACTTC.

The gene calls are TRBV12-3 or TRBV12-4 and TRBJ1-2, with a possible D match to TRBD1 (6 bases). The CDR3 runs to 15 residues. Trimming removed 6 bases from V and 0 bases from J, with 14 bases in between. The CDR3: CASREQGTSNYGYTF. CDR3 bases: TGTGCCAGCAGGGAACAGGGAACATCTAACTATGGCTACACCTTC.

V is TRBV20-1 and J is TRBJ2-7; 10 bases map to TRBD2. Germline-derived CDR1 and CDR2 are DFQATT and SNEGSKA (reference sequence). The J segment lost 4 bases and the V segment lost 1 base, leaving 4 bases of the junction unmatched. The CDR3 is 14 amino acids. CDR3 sequence: CSARGLAGGYEQYF. The DNA of the CDR3 is TGCAGTGCTAGAGGACTAGCGGGCGGTTACGAGCAGTACTTC.

This clonotype was counted only a few times. The genes are TRBV9 and TRBJ1-6; D is undetermined. The CDR3 spans 15 residues. Trimming removed 7 bases at V and 9 bases at J, with 20 bases between. CDR1 is SGDLS, CDR2 YYNGEE, per germline. This CDR3 is CASGIGRNQGSPLHF. The CDR3 nucleotides read TGTGCCAGCGGGATTGGGAGAAATCAAGGTTCACCCCTCCACTTT.

A few counts support this clonotype. The gene calls are TRBV7-2 and TRBJ2-7; D gene uncertain. V was clipped by 1 base and J by 3 bases, with 7 bases between them. The CDR3 extends over 13 amino acids. Germline assignment: CDR1 SGHTA and CDR2 FQGNSA. The DNA of the CDR3 is TGTGCCAGCAGCTTAGAGGCAGACTACGAGCAGTACTTC. As protein: CASSLEADYEQYF.

The V call is TRBV12-3 or TRBV12-4, the J call TRBJ1-5; D is unclear. The CDR3 spans 12 residues. V lost 1 base and J 9 bases, leaving 7 bases between the germline ends. CDR3 amino acids: CASSLGPGPQHF. The CDR3 coding sequence is TGTGCCAGCAGTTTAGGTCCCGGGCCCCAGCATTTT.

This clonotype was found a few times. The gene calls are TRBV15 and TRBJ2-2; no firm D call. The CDR3 covers 18 residues. The V gene's germline CDR1 is LNHNV and CDR2 YYDKDF (reference sequence). The V end lost 0 bases, the J end lost 0 bases, and 14 bases lay between the germline ends. The CDR3 sequence is CATSRDPLYFSNTGELFF. The DNA of the CDR3 is TGTGCCACCAGCAGAGACCCGCTCTACTTCTCGAACACCGGGGAGCTGTTTTTT.

V and J are TRBV18 and TRBJ2-1, with 7 bases aligning to TRBD2. The germline gives CDR1 KGHSH, CDR2 LQKENI. The junction had 3 bases not matched to a gene; V was cut back by 0 bases and J by 10 bases. There are 13 residues in the CDR3. The CDR3 region has the DNA TGTGCCAGCTCACCACCGACTAGCTGGGAGCAGTTCTTC. As protein: CASSPPTSWEQFF.